Given below is one TCR beta chain in context. Its antigen is not known. Germline V gives CDR1 MNHEY, CDR2 SMNVEV (reference sequence). Unmatched junction bases numbered 9, after V lost 6 bases and J lost 6 bases. This CDR3 region has 15 residues. These data come from a study of T cell responses to AZD1222 COVID-19 vaccine. Clones were sequenced by immunoSEQ multiplex PCR, and TCRdb holds only the in-frame ones, with some missing. In the table there are about 150,000 clones, around nine tenths of which are singletons. Study-wide findings and caveats: Clonal diversity was possibly underestimated; the donors were predominantly white British and more often female. Repertoires were obtained only post-peak T cell response. The study identified only five or six AZD1222 recipients as seropositive at baseline. With dominance at 160-218 and 743-854, vaccine-associated CD4 TCRs spanned spike.

Sequenced here: peripheral blood, sampled after recovery from COVID-19. The TCR comes from an adult who had recovered from COVID-19. The V call is TRBV27, the J call TRBJ1-1, with TRBD1 identical over 11 bases. CDR3 in DNA: TGTGCCAGCAGAATTGGACAGGGGGCGAGCTCTGAAGCTTTCTTT. Its protein is CASRIGQGASSEAFF.